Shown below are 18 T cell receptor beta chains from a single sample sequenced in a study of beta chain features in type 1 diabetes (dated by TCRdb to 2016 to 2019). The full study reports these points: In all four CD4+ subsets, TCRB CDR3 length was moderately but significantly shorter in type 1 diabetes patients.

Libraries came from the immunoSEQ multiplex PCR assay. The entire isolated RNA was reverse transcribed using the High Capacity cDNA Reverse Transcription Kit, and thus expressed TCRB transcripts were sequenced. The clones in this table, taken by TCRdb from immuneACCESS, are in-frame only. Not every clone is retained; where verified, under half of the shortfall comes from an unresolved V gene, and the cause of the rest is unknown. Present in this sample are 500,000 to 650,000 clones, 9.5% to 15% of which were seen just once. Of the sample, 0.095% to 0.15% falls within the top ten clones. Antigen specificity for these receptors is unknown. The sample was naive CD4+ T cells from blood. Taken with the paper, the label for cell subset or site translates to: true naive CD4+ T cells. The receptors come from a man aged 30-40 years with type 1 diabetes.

The CDR3 protein is CASSPGTSGGPPEYF. The CDR3 coding sequence is TGTGCCAGCAGTCCCGGGACTAGCGGGGGGCCTCCAGAGTACTTC. The chain recombines TRBV2 with TRBJ2-5; 15 bases line up with TRBD2. CDR1 SNHLY and CDR2 FYNNEI come from the germline V gene. The CDR3 extends over 15 amino acids. The ends lost 5 bases at V and 12 bases at J; junction bases unmatched: 10. Looking up the rest from reference TRBV2 and TRBJ2-5 gives the full variable domain: EPEVTQTPSHQVTQMGQEVILRCVPISNHLYFYWYRQILGQKVEFLVSFYNNEISEKSEIFDDQFSVERPDGSNFTLKIRSTKLEDSAMYFCASSPGTSGGPPEYFGPGTRLLVL.

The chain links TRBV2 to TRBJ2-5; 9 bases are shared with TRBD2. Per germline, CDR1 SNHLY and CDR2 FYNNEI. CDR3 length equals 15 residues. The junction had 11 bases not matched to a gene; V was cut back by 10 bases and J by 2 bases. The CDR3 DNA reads TGTGCCACTAGACTAGCGGCGAGTACTCAAGAGACCCAGTACTTC. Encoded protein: CATRLAASTQETQYF.

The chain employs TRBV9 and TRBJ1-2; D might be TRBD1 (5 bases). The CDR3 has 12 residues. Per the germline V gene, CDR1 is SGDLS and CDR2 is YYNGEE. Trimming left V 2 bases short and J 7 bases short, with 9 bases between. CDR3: CASSVGESGYTF. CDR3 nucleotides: TGTGCCAGCAGCGTGGGGGAATCTGGCTACACCTTC.

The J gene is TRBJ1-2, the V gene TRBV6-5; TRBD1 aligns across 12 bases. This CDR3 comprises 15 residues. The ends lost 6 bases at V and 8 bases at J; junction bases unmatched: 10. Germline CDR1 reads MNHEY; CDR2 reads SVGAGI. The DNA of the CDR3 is TGTGCCAGCAGCTATTCCCGGGACAGGGGGCGAGGCTACACCTTC. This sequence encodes CASSYSRDRGRGYTF.

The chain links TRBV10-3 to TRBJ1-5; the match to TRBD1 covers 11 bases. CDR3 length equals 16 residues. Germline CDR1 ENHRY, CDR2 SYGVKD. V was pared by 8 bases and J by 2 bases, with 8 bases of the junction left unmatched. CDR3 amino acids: CAIGGQGVSGNQPQHF. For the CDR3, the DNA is TGTGCCATCGGGGGACAGGGGGTATCTGGCAATCAGCCCCAGCATTTT.

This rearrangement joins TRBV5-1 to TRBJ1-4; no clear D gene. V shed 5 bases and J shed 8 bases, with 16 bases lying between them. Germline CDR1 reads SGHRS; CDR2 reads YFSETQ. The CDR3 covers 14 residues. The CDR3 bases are TGCGCCAGCAGTCAGGACCCCTCATCGGAAAAACTGTTTTTT. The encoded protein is CASSQDPSSEKLFF.

DNA of the CDR3: TGTGCCAGTACCCCGGGACGTTACACAGATACGCAGTATTTT. Its translation is CASTPGRYTDTQYF. The gene calls are TRBV19 and TRBJ2-3, with D perhaps TRBD1 or TRBD2 (5 bases each). Per germline, CDR1 LNHDA and CDR2 SQIVND (reference sequence). V was trimmed by 7 bases and J by 2 bases, leaving 13 bases between them. This CDR3 region has 14 residues.

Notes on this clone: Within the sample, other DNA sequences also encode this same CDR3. The CDR3 sequence: CASSLGNQETQYF. The CDR3 nucleotides are TGTGCCAGCAGCTTAGGGAACCAAGAGACCCAGTACTTC. This chain links TRBV11-2 with TRBJ2-5; D unclear. From germline, CDR1 is SGHAT and CDR2 FQNNGV. Between the trimmed V and J ends, which lost 1 base and 0 bases, there was a span of 3 bases. This CDR3 has 13 residues. Using reference TRBV11-2 and TRBJ2-5 for the parts outside the CDR3, the full variable domain is EAGVAQSPRYKIIEKRQSVAFWCNPISGHATLYWYQQILGQGPKLLIQFQNNGVVDDSQLPKDRFSAERLKGVDSTLKIQPAKLEDSAVYLCASSLGNQETQYFGPGTRLLVL.

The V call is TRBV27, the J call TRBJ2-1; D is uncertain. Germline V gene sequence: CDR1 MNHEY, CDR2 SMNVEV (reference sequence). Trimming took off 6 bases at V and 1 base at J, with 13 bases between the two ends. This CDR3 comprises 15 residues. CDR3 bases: TGTGCCAGCAGGTCCCTGAAAGGGTCCTACAATGAGCAGTTCTTC. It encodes CASRSLKGSYNEQFF.

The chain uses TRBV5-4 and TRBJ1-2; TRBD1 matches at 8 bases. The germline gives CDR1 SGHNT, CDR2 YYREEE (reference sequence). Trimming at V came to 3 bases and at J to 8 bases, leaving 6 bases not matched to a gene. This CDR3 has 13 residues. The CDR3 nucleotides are TGTGCCAGCAGCTCGCGGACAGGGACAGGCTACACCTTC. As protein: CASSSRTGTGYTF.

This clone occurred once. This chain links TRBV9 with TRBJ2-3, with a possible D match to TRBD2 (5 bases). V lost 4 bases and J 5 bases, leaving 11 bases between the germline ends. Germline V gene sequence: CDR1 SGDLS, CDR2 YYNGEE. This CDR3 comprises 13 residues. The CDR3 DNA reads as TGTGCCAGCAGCCAAGCGGTGGGAGATACGCAGTATTTT. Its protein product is CASSQAVGDTQYF.

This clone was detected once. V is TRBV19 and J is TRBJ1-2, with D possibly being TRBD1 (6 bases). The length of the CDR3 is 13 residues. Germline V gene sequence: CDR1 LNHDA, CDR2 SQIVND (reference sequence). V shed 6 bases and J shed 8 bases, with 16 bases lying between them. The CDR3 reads CASSPTGRVGYTF. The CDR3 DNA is TGTGCCAGTAGCCCGACAGGTCGTGTGGGCTACACCTTC.

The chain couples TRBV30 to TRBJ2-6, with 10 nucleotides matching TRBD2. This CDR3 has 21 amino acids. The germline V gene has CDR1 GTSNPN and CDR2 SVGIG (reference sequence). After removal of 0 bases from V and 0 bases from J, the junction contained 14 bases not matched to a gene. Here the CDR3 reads CAWSVQAGGAPILSGANVLTF. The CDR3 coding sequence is TGTGCCTGGAGTGTACAAGCGGGGGGGGCCCCAATTCTCTCTGGGGCCAACGTCCTGACTTTC.

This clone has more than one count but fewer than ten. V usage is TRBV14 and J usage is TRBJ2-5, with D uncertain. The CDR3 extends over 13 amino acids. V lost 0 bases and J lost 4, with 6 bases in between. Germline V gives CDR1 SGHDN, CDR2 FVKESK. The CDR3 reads CASSQDLRETQYF. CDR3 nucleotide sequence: TGTGCCAGCAGCCAAGACCTCAGAGAGACCCAGTACTTC. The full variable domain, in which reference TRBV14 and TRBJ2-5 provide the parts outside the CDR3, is EAGVTQFPSHSVIEKGQTVTLRCDPISGHDNLYWYRRVMGKEIKFLLHFVKESKQDESGMPNNRFLAERTGGTYSTLKVQPAELEDSGVYFCASSQDLRETQYFGPGTRLLVL.

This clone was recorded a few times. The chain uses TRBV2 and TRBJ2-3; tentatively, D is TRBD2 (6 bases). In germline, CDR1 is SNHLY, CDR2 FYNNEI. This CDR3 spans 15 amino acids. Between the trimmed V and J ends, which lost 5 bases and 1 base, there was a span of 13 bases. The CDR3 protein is CASSQGLSGTDTQYF. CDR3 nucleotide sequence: TGTGCCAGCAGTCAGGGACTCTCCGGCACAGATACGCAGTATTTT.

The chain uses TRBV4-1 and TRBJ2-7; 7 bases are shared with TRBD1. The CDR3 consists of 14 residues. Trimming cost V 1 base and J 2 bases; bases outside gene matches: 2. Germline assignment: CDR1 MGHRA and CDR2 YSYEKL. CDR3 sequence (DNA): TGCGCCAGCAGCCAAGCGGGACAGACCTACGAGCAGTACTTC. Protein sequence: CASSQAGQTYEQYF.

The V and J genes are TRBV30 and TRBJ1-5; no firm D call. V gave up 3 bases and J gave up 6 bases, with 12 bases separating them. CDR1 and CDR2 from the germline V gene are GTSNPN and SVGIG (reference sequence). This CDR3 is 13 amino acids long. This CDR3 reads CAWSGEAPQPQHF. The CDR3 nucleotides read TGTGCCTGGAGCGGGGAGGCACCTCAGCCCCAGCATTTT. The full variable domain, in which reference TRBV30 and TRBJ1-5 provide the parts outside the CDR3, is SQTIHQWPATLVQPVGSPLSLECTVEGTSNPNLYWYRQAAGRGLQLLFYSVGIGQISSEVPQNLSASRPQDRQFILSSKKLLLSDSGFYLCAWSGEAPQPQHFGDGTRLSIL.

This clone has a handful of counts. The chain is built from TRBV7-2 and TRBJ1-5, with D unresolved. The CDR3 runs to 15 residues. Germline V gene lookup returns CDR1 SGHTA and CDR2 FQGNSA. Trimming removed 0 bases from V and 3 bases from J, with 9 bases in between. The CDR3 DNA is TGTGCCAGCAGCTTAGCGTACGGGTACAATCAGCCCCAGCATTTT. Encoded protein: CASSLAYGYNQPQHF.